This T cell receptor beta chain was captured by sequencing in a study of blood T cell repertoires in COVID-19. CDR3 size: 13 residues. In germline, CDR1 is MNHEY, CDR2 SVGAGI. J lost 6 bases, V lost 6 bases, and 5 bases had no gene match. The protocol was immunoSEQ multiplex PCR, while the TCRdb copy is restricted to in-frame clones and leaves out a portion. Seen here are roughly 80,000 clones, around 80% observed once, and the top ten hold about a fifth. The receptor's source is a human donor in a cohort sampled during active COVID-19. Sequencing used peripheral blood. The chain combines TRBV6-5 with TRBJ2-1; 7 bases are a match to TRBD2. CDR3 in amino acids: CASSRLAFNEQFF. The CDR3 bases are TGTGCCAGCAGCAGACTAGCTTTCAATGAGCAGTTCTTC.